This T cell receptor (beta chain) originates from a study of blood T cell repertoires in COVID-19. Unmatched junction bases numbered 5, after V lost 5 bases and J lost 2 bases. The length of the CDR3 is 15 residues. Per germline, CDR1 LNHDA and CDR2 SQIVND (reference sequence). In the source study's methods: Amplification from reference gene primers served as the basis for estimated nucleated cell counts. Sequencing used immunoSEQ multiplex PCR; TCRdb keeps in-frame clones, though not all of them. The V and J calls and clone size are taken from that table; D and trimming were inferred from the DNA. The data hold around 250,000 clones, with about 87% observed a single time. This clone was counted once.

The sequence derives from a woman aged 45-59 years who had recovered from COVID-19. The specimen sequenced was PBMCs or T cells enriched from blood (not recorded which). This chain connects TRBV19 to TRBJ2-2, with 7 nucleotides matching TRBD1. CDR3 in DNA: TGTGCCAGTAGTCACAGGGGCGCAAACACCGGGGAGCTGTTTTTT. Translating gives CASSHRGANTGELFF. Combining the CDR3 with reference TRBV19 and TRBJ2-2 gives the whole variable domain DGGITQSPKYLFRKEGQNVTLSCEQNLNHDAMYWYRQDPGQGLRLIYYSQIVNDFQKGDIAEGYSVSREKKESFPLTVTSAQKNPTAFYLCASSHRGANTGELFFGEGSRLTVL.